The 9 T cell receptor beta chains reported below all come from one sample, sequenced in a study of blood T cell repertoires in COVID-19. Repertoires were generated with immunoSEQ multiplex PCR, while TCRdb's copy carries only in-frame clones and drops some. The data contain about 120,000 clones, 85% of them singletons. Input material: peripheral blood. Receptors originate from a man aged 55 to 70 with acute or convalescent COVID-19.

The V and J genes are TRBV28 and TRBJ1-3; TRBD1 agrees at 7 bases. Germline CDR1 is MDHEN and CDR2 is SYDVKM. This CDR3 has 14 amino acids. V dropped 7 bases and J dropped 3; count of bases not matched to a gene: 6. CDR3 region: CASIRGAGGNTIYF. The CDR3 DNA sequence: TGTGCCAGCATCAGGGGGGCGGGTGGAAACACCATATATTTT.

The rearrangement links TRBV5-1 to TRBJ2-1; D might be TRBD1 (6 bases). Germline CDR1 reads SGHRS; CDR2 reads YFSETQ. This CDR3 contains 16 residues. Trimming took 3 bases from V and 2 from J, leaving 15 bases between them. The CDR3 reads CASSSGGSTTYNEQFF. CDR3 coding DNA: TGCGCCAGCAGCTCTGGGGGCAGCACCACCTACAATGAGCAGTTCTTC. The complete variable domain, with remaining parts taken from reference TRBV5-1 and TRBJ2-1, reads KAGVTQTPRYLIKTRGQQVTLSCSPISGHRSVSWYQQTPGQGLQFLFEYFSETQRNKGNFPGRFSGRQFSNSRSEMNVSTLELGDSALYLCASSSGGSTTYNEQFFGPGTRLTVL.

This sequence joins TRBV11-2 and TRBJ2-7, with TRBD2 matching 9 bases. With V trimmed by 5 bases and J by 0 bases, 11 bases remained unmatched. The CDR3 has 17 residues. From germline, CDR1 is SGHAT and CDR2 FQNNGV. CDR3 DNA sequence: TGTGCCAGCAGCGCCCCGAGGGCGGGGGGGAGCTCCTACGAGCAGTACTTC. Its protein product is CASSAPRAGGSSYEQYF.

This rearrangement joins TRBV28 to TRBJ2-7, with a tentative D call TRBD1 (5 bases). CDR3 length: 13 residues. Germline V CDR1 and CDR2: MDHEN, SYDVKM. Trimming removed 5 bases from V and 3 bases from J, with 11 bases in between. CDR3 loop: CASSPPDNYEQYF. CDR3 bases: TGTGCCAGCAGTCCCCCGGACAACTACGAGCAGTACTTC.

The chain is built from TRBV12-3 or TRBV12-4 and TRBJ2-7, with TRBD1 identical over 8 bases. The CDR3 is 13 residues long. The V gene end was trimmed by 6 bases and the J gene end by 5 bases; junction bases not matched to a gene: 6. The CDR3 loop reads CASSPGQGDEQYF. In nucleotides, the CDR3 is TGTGCCAGCAGCCCCGGACAGGGCGACGAGCAGTACTTC.

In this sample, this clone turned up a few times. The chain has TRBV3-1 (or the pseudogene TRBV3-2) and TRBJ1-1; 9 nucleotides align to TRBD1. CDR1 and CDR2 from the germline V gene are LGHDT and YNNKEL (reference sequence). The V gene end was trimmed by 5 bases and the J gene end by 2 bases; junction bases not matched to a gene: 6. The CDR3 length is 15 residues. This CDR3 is CASSSGDRANTEAFF. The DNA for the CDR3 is TGTGCCAGCAGCTCAGGGGACAGGGCTAACACTGAAGCTTTCTTT.

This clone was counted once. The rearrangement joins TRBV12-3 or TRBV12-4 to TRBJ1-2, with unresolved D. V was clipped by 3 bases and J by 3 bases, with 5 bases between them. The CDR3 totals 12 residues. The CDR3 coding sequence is TGTGCCAGCAGTTTCGGAGACTATGGCTACACCTTC. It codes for CASSFGDYGYTF.

The CDR3 is CASTPQETQYF. In DNA, the CDR3 is TGTGCCAGCACCCCACAAGAGACCCAGTACTTC. V and J are TRBV28 and TRBJ2-5; D call uncertain. The CDR3 has 11 residues. CDR1 MDHEN and CDR2 SYDVKM come from the germline V gene. Trimming removed 7 bases at V and 2 bases at J, with 5 bases between.

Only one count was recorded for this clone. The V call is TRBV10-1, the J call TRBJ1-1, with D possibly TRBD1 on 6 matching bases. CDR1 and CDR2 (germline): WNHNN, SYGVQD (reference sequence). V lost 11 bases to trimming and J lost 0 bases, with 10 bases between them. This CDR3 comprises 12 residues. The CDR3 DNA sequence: TGCGCCTCCAGGGGATTGAACACTGAAGCTTTCTTT. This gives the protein CASRGLNTEAFF.